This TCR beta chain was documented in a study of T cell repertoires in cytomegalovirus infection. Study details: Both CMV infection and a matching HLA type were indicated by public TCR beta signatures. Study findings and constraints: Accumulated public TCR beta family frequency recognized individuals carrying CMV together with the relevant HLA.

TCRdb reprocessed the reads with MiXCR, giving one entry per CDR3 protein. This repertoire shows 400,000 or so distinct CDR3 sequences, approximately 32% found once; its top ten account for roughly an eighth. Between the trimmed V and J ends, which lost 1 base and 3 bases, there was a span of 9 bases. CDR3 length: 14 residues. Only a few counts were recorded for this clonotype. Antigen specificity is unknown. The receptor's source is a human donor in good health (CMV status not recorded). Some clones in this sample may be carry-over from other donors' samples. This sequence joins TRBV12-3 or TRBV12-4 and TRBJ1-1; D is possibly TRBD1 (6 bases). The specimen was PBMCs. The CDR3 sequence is CASSLGGGDTEAFF. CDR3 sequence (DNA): TGTGCCAGCAGTTTAGGGGGGGGCGACACTGAAGCTTTCTTT.